A single sample is the source of the 11 T cell receptor beta chains below, sequenced in a study of blood T cell repertoires in COVID-19. Some clones are missing from TCRdb's copy, which holds only in-frame ones; the method was immunoSEQ multiplex PCR. The table includes 250,000 to 350,000 clones, roughly 87% detected once. The source material was PBMCs or T cells enriched from blood (not recorded which). The receptors here all came from a woman aged 18-29 years who had recovered from COVID-19.

The rearrangement joins TRBV7-3 to TRBJ1-1; no definite D call. Trimming removed 3 bases at V and 1 base at J, with 6 bases between. There are 13 residues in the CDR3. The germline gives CDR1 SGHTA, CDR2 FQGTGA. The CDR3 here is CASSLSKNTEAFF. Written as DNA, the CDR3 is TGTGCCAGCAGCTTGAGCAAGAACACTGAAGCTTTCTTT. The full variable domain, rest sourced from reference TRBV7-3 and TRBJ1-1, is GAGVSQTPSNKVTEKGKYVELRCDPISGHTALYWYRQSLGQGPEFLIYFQGTGAADDSGLPNDRFFAVRPEGSVSTLKIQRTERGDSAVYLCASSLSKNTEAFFGQGTRLTVV.

The V and J genes are TRBV29-1 and TRBJ1-2; perhaps TRBD1 as D (5 bases). CDR3 length: 15 residues. V was cut by 0 bases and J by 3 bases, with 14 bases left in between. Germline CDR1 reads SQVTM; CDR2 reads ANQGSEA. CDR3: CSVEDRGVGDYGYTF. The CDR3 DNA is TGCAGCGTTGAAGATCGGGGGGTAGGGGACTATGGCTACACCTTC.

This clone was recorded a few times. This chain uses TRBV6-5 with TRBJ1-3; D gene ambiguous. Germline CDR1 and CDR2: MNHEY and SVGAGI. V was shortened by 4 bases and J by 1 base, with 14 bases between the two germline ends. CDR3 length: 16 residues. For the CDR3, the DNA is TGTGCCAGCAGTTCAGTCCTCGGGGTATCTGGAAACACCATATATTTT. It is translated as CASSSVLGVSGNTIYF.

This chain uses TRBV19 with TRBJ1-1; unclear D gene. This CDR3 is 14 amino acids long. Germline CDR1 LNHDA, CDR2 SQIVND (reference sequence). Deletions cut 0 bases from V and 1 base from J, with 6 bases between. Written as DNA, the CDR3 is TGTGCCAGTAGTATAGACCCGGGGAACACTGAAGCTTTCTTT. Residues: CASSIDPGNTEAFF.

This chain connects TRBV7-2 to TRBJ2-5, with TRBD2 as a possible D gene (6 bases). The CDR3 is 14 residues long. CDR1 and CDR2 from the germline V gene are SGHTA and FQGNSA. Trimming shortened V by 2 bases and J by 7 bases, and 14 bases separated the two germline ends. As DNA, the CDR3 is TGTGCCAGCAGCTTAAGGTCGGGGGTAGGGACCCAGTACTTC. This codes for CASSLRSGVGTQYF.

The chain joins TRBV6-5 to TRBJ2-1, with 12 bases aligning to TRBD2. Germline assignment: CDR1 MNHEY and CDR2 SVGAGI. V lost 10 bases, J lost 9 bases, and 13 bases stayed unmatched. This CDR3 has 15 amino acids. The CDR3 DNA reads TGTGCCACGGATGCTAGGACTAGCGGGAAGCGTGAGCAGTTCTTC. Translating it yields CATDARTSGKREQFF.

Only a few counts were recorded for this clone. The chain is built from TRBV29-1 and TRBJ2-1, with 9 bases aligning to TRBD2. The CDR3 is 14 amino acids. CDR1 is SQVTM and CDR2 is ANQGSEA in the germline V gene. V gave up 0 bases and J gave up 13 bases; unmatched junction bases: 10. The CDR3: CSVEDLGGTSYQFF. CDR3 nucleotides: TGCAGCGTTGAAGATCTTGGGGGGACTAGCTATCAGTTCTTC.

The rearrangement uses TRBV28 and TRBJ1-1; possible D gene TRBD1, 6 bases. CDR3 length: 16 residues. Germline lookup yields CDR1 MDHEN and CDR2 SYDVKM. V gave up 2 bases and J gave up 4 bases, with 17 bases separating them. CDR3 nucleotides: TGTGCCAGCAGTTTAGGGCAGGGGCCTCGGGGCACTGAAGCTTTCTTT. It yields the protein CASSLGQGPRGTEAFF.

V usage is TRBV27 and J usage is TRBJ2-3, with TRBD2 matching 8 bases. V shed 6 bases, J shed 2 bases, and the junction held 10 bases outside the gene matches. The CDR3 spans 16 residues. Per germline, CDR1 MNHEY and CDR2 SMNVEV (reference sequence). The CDR3: CASSPRAAGVTDTQYF. The CDR3 nucleotides read TGTGCCAGCAGCCCTAGGGCAGCGGGAGTCACAGATACGCAGTATTTT.

In its sample, this clone was seen once. The V call is TRBV13, the J call TRBJ1-3; D not certain. The CDR3 extends over 12 amino acids. Germline values: CDR1 PRHDT, CDR2 FYEKMQ (reference sequence). V shed 0 bases and J shed 6 bases, with 3 bases lying between them. CDR3 protein: CASSLGANTIYF. CDR3 DNA sequence: TGTGCCAGCAGCTTAGGGGCAAACACCATATATTTT.

In DNA form, the CDR3 reads TGTGCCAGTAGCAAGGGGTTGAACACTGAAGCTTTCTTT. It yields the protein CASSKGLNTEAFF. This rearrangement joins TRBV19 to TRBJ1-1, with D possibly matching TRBD1 (5 bases). This CDR3 is 13 amino acids long. Between the trimmed V and J ends, which lost 6 bases and 0 bases, there was a span of 8 bases. Germline V gene lookup returns CDR1 LNHDA and CDR2 SQIVND (reference sequence).